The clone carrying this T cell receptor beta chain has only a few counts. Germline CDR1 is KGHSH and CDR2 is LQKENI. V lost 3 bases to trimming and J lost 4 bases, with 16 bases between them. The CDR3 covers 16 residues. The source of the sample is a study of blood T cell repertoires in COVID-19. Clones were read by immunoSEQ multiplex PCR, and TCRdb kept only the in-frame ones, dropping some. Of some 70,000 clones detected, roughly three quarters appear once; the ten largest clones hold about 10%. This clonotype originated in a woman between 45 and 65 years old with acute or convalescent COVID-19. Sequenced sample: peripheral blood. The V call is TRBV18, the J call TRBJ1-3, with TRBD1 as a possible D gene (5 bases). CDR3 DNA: TGTGCCAGCTCACCTCTTCGCGGAGGGGACGGAAACACCATATATTTT. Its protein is CASSPLRGGDGNTIYF.